A selection of T cell receptor beta chains follows, all from one sample in a study of T cell repertoires in aging, cancer and after chemotherapy. TCRdb processed the multiplex PCR reads anew with MiXCR; each CDR3 protein has one entry. The sample carries around 10,000 distinct CDR3 sequences, around 40% recorded once. Sequenced input: blood. The source of these receptors is a human donor in good health. Each CDR3 is given with its conserved first and last residue. Each record gives: V gene, clone size, J gene, D gene, CDR3 protein, CDR3 DNA. The D gene is left open where the match is weak. Where a row states a size, it is once, few, many or the class of an expanded clone; other rows omit it.

>TRBV7-2|.|TRBJ2-7|.
CASSYTARLHYEQYF
TGTGCCAGCAGTTACACGGCCAGGCTACACTACGAGCAGTACTTC
>TRBV27|once|TRBJ2-7|.
CASSLEGADEQYF
TGTGCCAGCAGCCTGGAGGGGGCCGACGAGCAGTACTTC
>TRBV19|.|TRBJ2-1|.
CASIGPEGHKQFF
TGTGCCAGTATAGGCCCCGAAGGTCATAAGCAGTTCTTC
>TRBV6-5|.|TRBJ1-6|TRBD1
CASSTGQGHNSPLHF
TGTGCCAGCAGCACGGGACAGGGGCATAATTCACCCCTCCACTTT
>TRBV29-1|medium-sized|TRBJ2-5|.
CSVDHGQETQYF
TGCAGCGTTGATCACGGTCAAGAGACCCAGTACTTC
>TRBV5-4|few|TRBJ2-7|.
CASRTEGHNEQYF
TGTGCCAGCAGGACCGAGGGCCACAACGAGCAGTACTTC
>TRBV12-3/TRBV12-4|.|TRBJ2-5|.
CASSFREETQYF
TGTGCCAGCAGTTTCAGGGAAGAGACCCAGTACTTC
>TRBV29-1|medium-sized|TRBJ2-7|.
CSVEGFLDNPYEQYF
TGCAGCGTTGAGGGTTTTCTGGACAATCCCTACGAGCAGTACTTC
>TRBV6-5|once|TRBJ2-7|.
CASSYGPAYEQYF
TGTGCCAGCAGTTACGGCCCGGCCTACGAGCAGTACTTC
>TRBV6-5|.|TRBJ2-3|TRBD1
CASRGQGPGTDTQYF
TGTGCCAGCAGGGGACAGGGGCCCGGCACAGATACGCAGTATTTT
>TRBV6-2/TRBV6-3|.|TRBJ2-1|TRBD2
CASSYILAVYNEQFF
TGTGCCAGCAGTTACATACTAGCGGTCTACAATGAGCAGTTCTTC
>TRBV19|medium-sized|TRBJ2-2|.
CASSTSGGAHTGELFF
TGTGCCAGTAGTACCTCCGGGGGTGCCCACACCGGGGAGCTGTTTTTT
>TRBV6-5|medium-sized|TRBJ2-2|.
CASSHHLGIQGTGELFF
TGTGCCAGCAGCCACCACCTGGGGATACAAGGCACCGGGGAGCTGTTTTTT
>TRBV19|.|TRBJ1-2|TRBD1
CASKPGTGDGYTF
TGTGCCAGTAAACCCGGGACAGGGGATGGCTACACCTTC
>TRBV11-1|.|TRBJ2-7|TRBD2
CASSSITSGASISYEQYF
TGTGCCAGCAGCTCCATAACTAGCGGGGCATCGATCTCCTACGAGCAGTACTTC
>TRBV5-4|.|TRBJ2-1|.
CASSLVASGNEQFF
TGTGCCAGCAGCTTGGTGGCGTCCGGGAATGAGCAGTTCTTC
>TRBV18|.|TRBJ2-5|TRBD1
CASSPGQGVETQYF
TGTGCCAGCTCACCGGGACAGGGGGTTGAGACCCAGTACTTC
>TRBV27|few|TRBJ2-5|TRBD2
CASSSGLARGETQYF
TGTGCCAGCAGTTCGGGACTAGCACGGGGAGAGACCCAGTACTTC
>TRBV6-2/TRBV6-3|.|TRBJ2-2|.
CASSYRDIGELFF
TGTGCCAGCAGTTACAGGGACATCGGGGAGCTGTTTTTT
>TRBV15|few|TRBJ2-1|.
CATSQGFLGSYNEQFF
TGTGCCACCAGCCAAGGGTTTCTGGGATCCTACAATGAGCAGTTCTTC
>TRBV13|.|TRBJ2-2|TRBD1
CASSQGQRGTGELFF
TGTGCCAGCAGCCAGGGACAGCGCGGAACCGGGGAGCTGTTTTTT
>TRBV5-4|.|TRBJ2-1|TRBD1
CASSTGQGARKEQFF
TGTGCCAGCAGCACCGGACAGGGGGCAAGGAAGGAGCAGTTCTTC
>TRBV19|medium-sized|TRBJ2-2|TRBD1
CASTVPRGSSGELFF
TGTGCCAGTACCGTGCCCAGGGGGAGCTCCGGGGAGCTGTTTTTT
>TRBV12-3/TRBV12-4|.|TRBJ2-1|.
CASRVGIGSYNEQFF
TGTGCCAGCAGGGTCGGGATTGGCTCCTACAATGAGCAGTTCTTC
>TRBV11-1|medium-sized|TRBJ2-5|TRBD2
CASSPLLAGQETQYF
TGTGCCAGCAGCCCACTCTTAGCGGGCCAAGAGACCCAGTACTTC
>TRBV5-6|.|TRBJ2-7|.
CASSLEAEQYF
TGTGCCAGCAGCTTGGAAGCCGAGCAGTACTTC
>TRBV6-4|.|TRBJ1-5|.
CASSDSQWPANQPQHF
TGTGCCAGCAGTGACTCGCAGTGGCCAGCCAATCAGCCCCAGCATTTT
>TRBV27|.|TRBJ2-7|.
CASSLSATAYYEQYF
TGTGCCAGCAGTTTATCTGCGACAGCCTACTACGAGCAGTACTTC
>TRBV5-5|.|TRBJ1-5|.
CASSEGGSNQPQHF
TGTGCCAGCAGCGAGGGGGGAAGCAATCAGCCCCAGCATTTT
>TRBV29-1|medium-sized|TRBJ1-4|.
CSVLDTETTNEKLFF
TGCAGCGTTCTCGATACTGAGACAACTAATGAAAAACTGTTTTTT
>TRBV27|.|TRBJ2-4|.
CASSRRVLAKNIQYF
TGTGCCAGCAGCAGACGTGTACTAGCCAAAAACATTCAGTACTTC
>TRBV30|.|TRBJ2-3|TRBD1
CAWSDRGASTDTQYF
TGTGCCTGGAGTGACAGGGGGGCTAGCACAGATACGCAGTATTTT
>TRBV27|.|TRBJ1-3|.
CASSYRGGISGNTIYF
TGTGCCAGCAGTTACCGGGGCGGGATCTCTGGAAACACCATATATTTT
>TRBV19|.|TRBJ1-4|.
CASSIGPLNEKLFF
TGTGCCAGTAGTATAGGACCGTTGAATGAAAAACTGTTTTTT
>TRBV6-5|.|TRBJ2-1|.
CASSYGVTTYNEQFF
TGTGCCAGCAGTTACGGGGTTACTACCTACAATGAGCAGTTCTTC
>TRBV6-2/TRBV6-3|.|TRBJ2-1|.
CASSYSWQNNEQFF
TGTGCCAGCAGTTACTCGTGGCAGAACAATGAGCAGTTCTTC
>TRBV10-3|few|TRBJ2-2|.
CAISPHNTGELFF
TGTGCCATCAGCCCACACAACACCGGGGAGCTGTTTTTT
>TRBV12-3/TRBV12-4|.|TRBJ1-5|.
CASSLQSLGQPQHF
TGTGCCAGCAGTTTACAGTCTTTGGGTCAGCCCCAGCATTTT
>TRBV27|.|TRBJ1-5|.
CASSPDSRANQPQHF
TGTGCCAGCAGTCCGGACAGTAGAGCTAATCAGCCCCAGCATTTT
>TRBV15|.|TRBJ2-5|.
CATSRLDGSQETQYF
TGTGCCACCAGCAGACTCGACGGTAGCCAAGAGACCCAGTACTTC
>TRBV19|few|TRBJ2-3|.
CASSGVGFAADTQYF
TGTGCCAGCTCCGGAGTGGGTTTCGCCGCAGATACGCAGTATTTT
>TRBV29-1|medium-sized|TRBJ1-1|.
CSVEGEGTEAFF
TGCAGCGTGGAGGGGGAGGGCACTGAAGCTTTCTTT
>TRBV29-1|medium-sized|TRBJ1-1|.
CSVEFGAEAFF
TGCAGCGTTGAATTCGGGGCCGAAGCTTTCTTT
>TRBV5-1|few|TRBJ2-2|TRBD1
CASSRDRGRTGELFF
TGCGCCAGCAGCCGTGACAGGGGGCGAACCGGGGAGCTGTTTTTT
>TRBV5-1|.|TRBJ2-5|TRBD2
CASSLRSGSSFQETQYF
TGCGCCAGCAGCTTGAGGAGCGGGAGCAGCTTTCAAGAGACCCAGTACTTC
>TRBV19|.|TRBJ1-4|TRBD1
CASRSGTVGEKLFF
TGTGCCAGTAGGTCCGGGACAGTGGGTGAAAAACTGTTTTTT
>TRBV12-3/TRBV12-4|.|TRBJ1-2|TRBD1
CASSLESGTGGARYGYTF
TGTGCCAGCAGTTTAGAGTCCGGGACAGGGGGCGCGAGGTATGGCTACACCTTC